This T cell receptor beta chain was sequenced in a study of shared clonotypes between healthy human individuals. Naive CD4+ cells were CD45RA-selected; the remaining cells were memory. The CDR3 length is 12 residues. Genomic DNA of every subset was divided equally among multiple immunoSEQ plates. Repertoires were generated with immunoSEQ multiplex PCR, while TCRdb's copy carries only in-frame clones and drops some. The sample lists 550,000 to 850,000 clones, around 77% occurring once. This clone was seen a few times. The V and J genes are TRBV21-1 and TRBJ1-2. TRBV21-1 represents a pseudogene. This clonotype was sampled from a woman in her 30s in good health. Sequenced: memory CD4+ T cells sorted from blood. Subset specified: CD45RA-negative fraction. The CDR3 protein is CASSTPLCGYTF. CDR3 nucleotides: TGTGCCAGCAGCACTCCACTCTGTGGCTACACCTTC.